By share of the sample, the clone carrying this TCR beta chain is medium-sized. Sequenced by immunoSEQ multiplex PCR; TCRdb stores in-frame clones only, minus some. Seen here are about 2,000 clones, roughly 22% observed once, and the top ten hold about 15%. These data are taken from a study of T cells in localized non-small cell lung cancer. V was pared by 1 base and J by 3 bases, with 11 bases of the junction left unmatched. From germline, CDR1 is SGHNT and CDR2 YENEEA. This CDR3 contains 18 residues. Source: lung tumor tissue, taken before any cancer treatment. This sequence originates from a male donor older than 55 with stage II lung adenocarcinoma. This rearrangement joins TRBV11-3 to TRBJ2-1; 8 nucleotides agree with TRBD2. The CDR3 DNA follows: TGTGCCAGCAGCTTAGTTGGTGGGGCACTAGCGGTCTACAATGAGCAGTTCTTC. It codes for CASSLVGGALAVYNEQFF.